The entry below gives a single T cell receptor beta chain sequence along with its context. The data were obtained in a study of blood T cell repertoires in COVID-19. The overall study: Italy, Spain and the United States were the sources of the convalescent and acute COVID-19 samples.

Original analysis: Researchers report that nucleated cell counts were estimated from reference gene primer amplification. The table came from immunoSEQ multiplex PCR; TCRdb's copy has only in-frame clones and leaves some out. V, J and clone size reflect that table, while D and trimming were determined from the DNA. The sample shows about 160,000 clones, about 87% of them seen only once. This receptor was obtained from a woman aged 55-69 years who had recovered from COVID-19. Sequencing was done on a sample of peripheral blood.

CDR3 DNA: TGTGCCAGCAGCAATACAGGGATGGAGACCCAGTACTTC. Translating it yields CASSNTGMETQYF. The V gene is TRBV2, the J gene TRBJ2-5; D may be TRBD1 (6 bases). Trimming removed 6 bases at V and 5 bases at J, with 13 bases between. Germline V gene data show CDR1 as SNHLY and CDR2 as FYNNEI. The CDR3 contains 13 residues. Full variable domain (rest looked up from reference TRBV2 and TRBJ2-5): EPEVTQTPSHQVTQMGQEVILRCVPISNHLYFYWYRQILGQKVEFLVSFYNNEISEKSEIFDDQFSVERPDGSNFTLKIRSTKLEDSAMYFCASSNTGMETQYFGPGTRLLVL.